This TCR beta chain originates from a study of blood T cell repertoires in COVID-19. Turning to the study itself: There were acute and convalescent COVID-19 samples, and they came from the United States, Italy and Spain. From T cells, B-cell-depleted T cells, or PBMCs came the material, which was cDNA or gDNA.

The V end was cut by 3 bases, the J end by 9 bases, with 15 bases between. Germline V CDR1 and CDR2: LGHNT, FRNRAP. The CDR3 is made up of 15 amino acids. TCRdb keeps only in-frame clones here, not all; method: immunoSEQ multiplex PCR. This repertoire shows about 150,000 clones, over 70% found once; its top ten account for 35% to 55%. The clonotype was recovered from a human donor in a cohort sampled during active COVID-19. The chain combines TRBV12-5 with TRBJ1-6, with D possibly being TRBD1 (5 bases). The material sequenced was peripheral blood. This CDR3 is CASGFTDTLGSPLHF. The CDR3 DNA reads TGTGCTAGTGGTTTCACGGACACCCTAGGTTCACCCCTCCACTTT.